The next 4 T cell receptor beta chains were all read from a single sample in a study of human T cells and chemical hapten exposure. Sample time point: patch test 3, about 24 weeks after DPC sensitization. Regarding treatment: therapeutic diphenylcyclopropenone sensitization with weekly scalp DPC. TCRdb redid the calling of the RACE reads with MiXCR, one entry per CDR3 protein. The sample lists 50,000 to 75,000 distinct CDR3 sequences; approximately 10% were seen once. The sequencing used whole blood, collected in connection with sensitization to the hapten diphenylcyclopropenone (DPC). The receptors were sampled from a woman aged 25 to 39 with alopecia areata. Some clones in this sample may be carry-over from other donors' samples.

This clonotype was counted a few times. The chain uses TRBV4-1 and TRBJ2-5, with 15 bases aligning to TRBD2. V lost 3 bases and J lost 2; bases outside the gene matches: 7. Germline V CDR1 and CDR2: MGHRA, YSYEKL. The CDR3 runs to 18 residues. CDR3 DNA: TGCGCCAGCAGCCAGGGACTAGCGGGAGGCTGGGGGCAAGAGACCCAGTACTTC. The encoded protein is CASSQGLAGGWGQETQYF.

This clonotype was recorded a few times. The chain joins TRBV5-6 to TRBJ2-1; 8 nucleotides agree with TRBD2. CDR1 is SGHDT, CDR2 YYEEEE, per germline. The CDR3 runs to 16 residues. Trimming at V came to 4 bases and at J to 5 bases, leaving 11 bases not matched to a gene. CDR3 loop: CASSLPGLESDNEQFF. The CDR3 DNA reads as TGTGCCAGCAGCCTACCGGGACTAGAAAGCGACAATGAGCAGTTCTTC.

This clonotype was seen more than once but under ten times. CDR3 sequence: CASSQSPGTSSGANVLTF. The CDR3 region has the DNA TGTGCCAGCAGCCAAAGCCCTGGGACATCCTCTGGGGCCAACGTCCTGACTTTC. The gene calls are TRBV7-3 and TRBJ2-6; weak D call: TRBD1 (6 bases). Looked up from germline, CDR1 is SGHTA and CDR2 is FQGTGA. Trimming took 5 bases from V and 0 from J, leaving 17 bases between them. CDR3 length: 18 residues.

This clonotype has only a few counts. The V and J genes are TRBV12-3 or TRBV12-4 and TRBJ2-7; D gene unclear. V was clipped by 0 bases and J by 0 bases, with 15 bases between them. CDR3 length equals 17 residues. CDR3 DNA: TGTGCCAGCAGTTTAGCGGCTGTGAGTAGTCTCTCCTACGAGCAGTACTTC. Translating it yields CASSLAAVSSLSYEQYF.